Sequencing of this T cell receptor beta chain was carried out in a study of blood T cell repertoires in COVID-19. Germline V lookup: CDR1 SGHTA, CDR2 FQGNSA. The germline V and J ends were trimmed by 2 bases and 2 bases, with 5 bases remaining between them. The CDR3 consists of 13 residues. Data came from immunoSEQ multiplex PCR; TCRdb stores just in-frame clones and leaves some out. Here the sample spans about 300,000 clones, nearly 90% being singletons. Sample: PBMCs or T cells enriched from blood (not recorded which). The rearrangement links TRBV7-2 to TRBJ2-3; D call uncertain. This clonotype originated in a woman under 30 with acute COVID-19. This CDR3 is CASSLTITDTQYF. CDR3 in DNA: TGTGCCAGCAGCTTAACTATCACAGATACGCAGTATTTT.